What follows is one T cell receptor beta chain and its context. Germline CDR1 KGHSH, CDR2 LQKENI. The CDR3 length is 21 residues. The V and J ends lost 1 base and 8 bases, in that order; junction bases with no gene match: 25. The table came from immunoSEQ multiplex PCR; TCRdb's copy has only in-frame clones and leaves some out. The table records 700,000 or so clones, approximately 85% of them present only once. This record belongs to a study of shared T cell receptors in the human thymus. The data were also submitted as part of a second study, on human thymus T cells. From that paper: Having corrective surgery for congenital heart defects, healthy Finnish infants were the ones who donated. Corrective cardiac operations yielded the resected thymus tissue. Seemingly biased V and J gene usage marked thymic and blood repertoires. Related work showed strongly overlapping thymic repertoires across unrelated individuals.

This receptor was obtained from a girl under three years old with a congenital heart defect. Material: thymocytes. The chain has TRBV18 and TRBJ1-4, with 7 bases that match TRBD1. CDR3 region: CASSPRKLSAIDGTDPEKLFF. CDR3 in DNA: TGTGCCAGCTCACCACGCAAGCTTTCCGCGATTGATGGGACAGATCCCGAAAAACTGTTTTTT. Full variable domain (rest looked up from reference TRBV18 and TRBJ1-4): NAGVMQNPRHLVRRRGQEARLRCSPMKGHSHVYWYRQLPEEGLKFMVYLQKENIIDESGMPKERFSAEFPKEGPSILRIQQVVRGDSAAYFCASSPRKLSAIDGTDPEKLFFGSGTQLSVL.